This T cell receptor beta chain comes out of a study of Ad26.COV2.S vaccination and SARS-CoV-2 variants. Study information: The vaccine Ad26.COV2.S was put into the muscle once, or twice with 56 days between.

Concerning this clone itself: Its target is not known.

Some clones are missing from TCRdb's copy, which holds only in-frame ones; the method was immunoSEQ multiplex PCR. The sample gives approximately 350,000 clones, about nine tenths of which show up once; approximately 3.6% is in the top ten. Broader study findings: Measurements of TCR breadth and depth may have given underestimates of the total T cell responses.

The treatment denotes: some 19 received Ad26.COV2.S at low or high dose, single or two shots; 5 received placebo; per-sample allocation not given. Material that was analyzed had been drawn on day 63 after the first vaccine or placebo injection. The CDR3 extends over 16 amino acids. From germline, CDR1 is SEHNR and CDR2 FQNEAQ (reference sequence). The junction had 1 base not matched to a gene; V was cut back by 3 bases and J by 0 bases. The starting material was peripheral blood, obtained in a trial of Ad26.COV2.S vaccine versus placebo. This sequence joins TRBV7-9 and TRBJ1-6; 8 nucleotides agree with TRBD1. The receptor comes from a person between 18 and 59 years old who received the Ad26.COV2.S COVID-19 vaccine or a placebo. The CDR3, as DNA: TGTGCCAGCAGCTTCGGACAGGGCTCCTATAATTCACCCCTCCACTTT. Amino acid sequence: CASSFGQGSYNSPLHF.